The 31 T cell receptor beta chains below all came from one sample that was sequenced in a study of response to subunit inactivated influenza vaccine. TCRdb re-derived calls from the RT-PCR reads in MiXCR, one entry per CDR3 protein. Of about 190,000 distinct CDR3 sequences in the sample, 13% to 15% were seen once. The source was CD8+ T cells sorted from PBMCs, collected less than 6 days after vaccination. The source of these receptors is a man aged 50-60 years who received an inactivated influenza vaccine.

This clonotype came up a few times. The chain recombines TRBV20-1 with TRBJ1-1; D unresolved. The germline V gene has CDR1 DFQATT and CDR2 SNEGSKA (reference sequence). The CDR3 is 13 residues long. Trimming removed 0 bases at V and 4 bases at J, with 9 bases between. CDR3 nucleotides: TGCAGTGCTAGAGACCCTCACTTCACTGAAGCTTTCTTT. Translating it yields CSARDPHFTEAFF.

CDR3 sequence (DNA): TGCAGTGCTAGAGGGACAGGGAACTCCTACAATGAGCAGTTCTTC. Translating it yields CSARGTGNSYNEQFF. This chain links TRBV20-1 with TRBJ2-1; 8 nucleotides match TRBD1. V was clipped by 1 base and J by 0 bases; unmatched bases: 2. Germline lookup yields CDR1 DFQATT and CDR2 SNEGSKA (reference sequence). This CDR3 has 15 amino acids.

This clonotype came up a few times. The chain is built from TRBV6-1 and TRBJ1-4; no definite D call. The CDR3 is 13 amino acids. Trimming stripped 6 bases from V and 8 bases from J, with 13 bases between. Looked up from germline, CDR1 is MNHNS and CDR2 is SASEGT. The CDR3 coding sequence is TGTGCCAGCAGCCCTCGGGTCCGGGAAAAACTGTTTTTT. Its protein product is CASSPRVREKLFF.

This clonotype was detected only a few times. The genes are TRBV27 and TRBJ2-7; D is uncertain. CDR3 length equals 13 residues. Per the germline V gene, CDR1 is MNHEY and CDR2 is SMNVEV (reference sequence). V lost 3 bases to trimming and J lost 2 bases, with 8 bases between them. DNA of the CDR3: TGTGCCAGCAGTTTCATGGGTCCCTACGAGCAGTACTTC. Translating it yields CASSFMGPYEQYF.

This clonotype occurred a few times. The chain links TRBV6-1 to TRBJ1-2; unclear D gene. The germline gives CDR1 MNHNS, CDR2 SASEGT. The V and J ends lost 0 bases and 0 bases respectively, with 14 bases between them. The length of the CDR3 is 17 residues. The CDR3 DNA reads as TGTGCCAGCAGTGAAGCTTCGACGAGAAGTACTAACTATGGCTACACCTTC. Translating gives CASSEASTRSTNYGYTF.

This clonotype was found a few times. This chain uses TRBV5-4 with TRBJ1-2; 9 bases are a match to TRBD1. The CDR3 spans 16 residues. The germline gives CDR1 SGHNT, CDR2 YYREEE (reference sequence). The V and J ends lost 0 bases and 8 bases, in that order; junction bases with no gene match: 11. The CDR3 nucleotides read TGTGCCAGCAGCTTGGTGCCGGGACAGGGAAGTAGAGGCTACACCTTC. Amino acid sequence: CASSLVPGQGSRGYTF.

The chain couples TRBV19 to TRBJ2-2; 7 positions match TRBD1. Germline CDR1 and CDR2: LNHDA and SQIVND (reference sequence). The V gene end was trimmed by 4 bases and the J gene end by 4 bases; junction bases not matched to a gene: 6. The CDR3 runs to 15 residues. The CDR3 is CASSTWTGVTGELFF. CDR3 sequence (DNA): TGTGCCAGTAGTACATGGACAGGCGTCACCGGGGAGCTGTTTTTT.

This clonotype was seen at least ten times. J is TRBJ2-3 and V is TRBV12-3 or TRBV12-4; D unclear. This CDR3 has 15 residues. The V gene lost 3 bases and the J gene lost 4 bases, with 14 bases spanning the gap. In nucleotides, the CDR3 is TGTGCCAGCAGTTTTGATCCGGGTTTGGCAGATACGCAGTATTTT. As protein: CASSFDPGLADTQYF.

The chain employs TRBV25-1 and TRBJ2-7, with D tentatively TRBD1 or TRBD2 (6 bases each). This CDR3 has 15 amino acids. The V end was cut by 6 bases, the J end by 7 bases, with 22 bases between. Germline CDR1 is MGHDK and CDR2 is SYGVNS. The CDR3 DNA reads as TGTGCCAGCAGCAGAAGGGGGGACTTTCCTTGGGAGCAGTACTTC. Its protein is CASSRRGDFPWEQYF.

This clonotype was recorded at least ten times. The genes are TRBV12-3 or TRBV12-4 and TRBJ2-1; D call uncertain. V shed 6 bases and J shed 5 bases, with 8 bases lying between them. This CDR3 has 12 amino acids. CDR3 DNA: TGTGCCAGCAGCCCTTCCCACAATGAGCAGTTCTTC. This gives the protein CASSPSHNEQFF.

The table lists this clonotype with a few counts. The chain recombines TRBV6-2 or TRBV6-3 with TRBJ2-1; no firm D call. V shed 2 bases and J shed 7 bases, with 6 bases lying between them. The germline CDR1 and CDR2 sequences are MNHEY and SVGEGT. The CDR3 extends over 12 amino acids. The CDR3 DNA sequence: TGTGCCAGCAGTTACGCCCGGAATGAGCAGTTCTTC. Protein: CASSYARNEQFF.

This clonotype was seen repeatedly, ten times or more. The chain combines TRBV28 with TRBJ2-3; TRBD2 agrees at 10 bases. The V gene's germline CDR1 is MDHEN and CDR2 SYDVKM. The CDR3 has 18 amino acids. Trimming removed 4 bases from V and 5 bases from J; junction bases left unmatched: 15. The CDR3 protein is CASSSPLEAGGPGDTQYF. The CDR3 DNA sequence: TGTGCCAGCAGTTCCCCCCTTGAAGCGGGGGGGCCGGGAGATACGCAGTATTTT.

This clonotype was recorded a few times. The chain combines TRBV7-9 with TRBJ1-1; D gene uncertain. This CDR3 spans 12 amino acids. Trimming shortened V by 10 bases and J by 1 base, and 10 bases separated the two germline ends. CDR1 is SEHNR, CDR2 FQNEAQ, per germline (reference sequence). This CDR3 reads CATINRNTEAFF. CDR3 bases: TGTGCCACCATAAACAGGAACACTGAAGCTTTCTTT.

This clonotype was seen at least ten times. The V gene is TRBV29-1, the J gene TRBJ2-1; D may be TRBD1 or TRBD2 (5 bases each). V lost 4 bases to trimming and J lost 3 bases, with 10 bases between them. This CDR3 is built from 13 residues. Per germline, CDR1 SQVTM and CDR2 ANQGSEA. CDR3 residues: CSVGGSGYNEQFF. The CDR3, as DNA: TGCAGCGTTGGGGGGTCTGGCTACAATGAGCAGTTCTTC.

This clonotype was seen only a few times. The V and J genes are TRBV7-9 and TRBJ2-1, with 15 bases lining up with TRBD2. The V gene end was trimmed by 5 bases and the J gene end by 9 bases; junction bases not matched to a gene: 2. Germline V lookup: CDR1 SEHNR, CDR2 FQNEAQ (reference sequence). The CDR3 has 14 amino acids. The CDR3 nucleotides read TGTGCCAGCAGCCAGGGACTAGCGGGAGGTGAGCAGTTCTTC. Translation gives CASSQGLAGGEQFF.

This clonotype has more than one count but fewer than ten. This rearrangement joins TRBV2 to TRBJ2-4, with TRBD1 matching over 8 bases. The ends lost 4 bases at V and 7 bases at J; junction bases unmatched: 3. There are 13 residues in the CDR3. From germline, CDR1 is SNHLY and CDR2 FYNNEI. CDR3 nucleotide sequence: TGTGCCAGCAGTGCGACAGGGGAGAACATTCAGTACTTC. It is translated as CASSATGENIQYF. Full variable domain (outside the CDR3, taken from reference TRBV2 and TRBJ2-4): EPEVTQTPSHQVTQMGQEVILRCVPISNHLYFYWYRQILGQKVEFLVSFYNNEISEKSEIFDDQFSVERPDGSNFTLKIRSTKLEDSAMYFCASSATGENIQYFGAGTRLSVL.

The chain couples TRBV19 to TRBJ2-1, with a possible D match to TRBD2 (6 bases). CDR3 length equals 14 residues. The V and J ends lost 0 bases and 6 bases respectively, with 9 bases between them. Germline loops: CDR1 LNHDA, CDR2 SQIVND (reference sequence). CDR3 amino acids: CASSIDLGGNEQFF. CDR3 in DNA: TGTGCCAGTAGTATAGATCTCGGGGGCAATGAGCAGTTCTTC.

This clonotype was seen a handful of times. This chain connects TRBV2 to TRBJ1-6; 7 bases line up with TRBD1. The CDR3 has 17 residues. The junction had 9 bases not matched to a gene; V was cut back by 5 bases and J by 2 bases. Germline assignment: CDR1 SNHLY and CDR2 FYNNEI. In DNA, the CDR3 is TGTGCCAGCAGTCTTCCGGGACAGCCACCCTATAATTCACCCCTCCACTTT. Protein sequence: CASSLPGQPPYNSPLHF.

The chain uses TRBV29-1 and TRBJ1-2; TRBD1 matches 10 bases. From germline, CDR1 is SQVTM and CDR2 ANQGSEA. The length of the CDR3 is 18 residues. V shed 4 bases and J 1 base; nucleotides not matched to a gene: 15. CDR3 nucleotide sequence: TGCAGCGTTGTCGTTTGGGCGAGACAGGGGGCTCTTAACTATGGCTACACCTTC. Translation gives CSVVVWARQGALNYGYTF.

The rearrangement uses TRBV12-3 or TRBV12-4 and TRBJ2-2; D gene ambiguous. Trimming took off 1 base at V and 6 bases at J, with 9 bases between the two ends. The CDR3 extends over 14 amino acids. CDR3 residues: CASSLGLIPGELFF. For the CDR3, the DNA is TGTGCCAGCAGTTTAGGGCTGATCCCCGGGGAGCTGTTTTTT.

Here the CDR3 reads CASSLTSSQETQYF. CDR3 nucleotide sequence: TGTGCCAGCAGCCTCACAAGTTCCCAAGAGACCCAGTACTTC. The chain carries TRBV28 and TRBJ2-5; D is unresolved. This CDR3 region has 14 residues. In germline, CDR1 is MDHEN, CDR2 SYDVKM. V was cut by 6 bases and J by 1 base, with 12 bases left in between.

This clonotype was counted a few times. The rearrangement joins TRBV4-1 to TRBJ2-7, with a possible D match to TRBD1 (6 bases). CDR1 and CDR2 from the germline V gene are MGHRA and YSYEKL. This CDR3 region has 13 residues. V lost 3 bases and J 4 bases, leaving 10 bases between the germline ends. CDR3: CASSHRDTYEQYF. The DNA for the CDR3 is TGCGCCAGCAGCCATCGGGACACTTACGAGCAGTACTTC.

This clonotype was detected only a few times. V gene TRBV12-3 or TRBV12-4 combines with J gene TRBJ1-5; TRBD1 is a possible D gene (5 bases). This CDR3 spans 15 amino acids. V was pared by 6 bases and J by 3 bases, with 15 bases between. This CDR3 reads CASRPPGLINQPQHF. The CDR3, as DNA: TGTGCCAGCAGGCCACCGGGACTTATCAATCAGCCCCAGCATTTT.

This clonotype was seen a few times. V and J are TRBV19 and TRBJ2-7; no firm D call. With 2 bases removed from V and 3 bases from J, the gap between germline ends came to 8 bases. The CDR3 spans 13 residues. Per the germline V gene, CDR1 is LNHDA and CDR2 is SQIVND (reference sequence). The DNA of the CDR3 is TGTGCCAGTAGTATACGTCCCCTCTACGAGCAGTACTTC. It is translated as CASSIRPLYEQYF.

In its sample, this clonotype was seen a few times. The genes are TRBV10-1 and TRBJ2-1; no clear D. Germline values: CDR1 WNHNN, CDR2 SYGVQD (reference sequence). The CDR3 has 12 amino acids. The V end was cut by 3 bases, the J end by 6 bases, with 6 bases between. This CDR3 reads CASSEGSNEQFF. The CDR3, as DNA: TGCGCCAGCAGTGAAGGGTCCAATGAGCAGTTCTTC.

V gene TRBV2 combines with J gene TRBJ1-1; D is possibly TRBD1 (5 bases). The CDR3 sequence is 15 residues long. The germline gives CDR1 SNHLY, CDR2 FYNNEI. V lost 7 bases to trimming and J lost 0 bases, with 15 bases between them. CDR3 sequence reads: CASNGIGGLNTEAFF. As DNA, the CDR3 is TGTGCCAGCAACGGTATTGGGGGATTGAACACTGAAGCTTTCTTT.

This clonotype was seen ten or more times. The J gene is TRBJ2-7, the V gene TRBV25-1; D is possibly TRBD1 (5 bases). This CDR3 is 13 amino acids long. CDR1 and CDR2 (germline): MGHDK, SYGVNS. V lost 2 bases to trimming and J lost 2 bases, with 7 bases between them. The CDR3 DNA sequence: TGTGCCAGCAGTGAAACAGGCGCCTACGAGCAGTACTTC. Encoded protein: CASSETGAYEQYF.

The chain employs TRBV20-1 and TRBJ2-1, with D unclear. The germline V gene encodes CDR1 DFQATT and CDR2 SNEGSKA (reference sequence). The CDR3 consists of 11 residues. V was pared by 7 bases and J by 9 bases, with 13 bases between. CDR3 in amino acids: CSVALPVEQFF. The CDR3 DNA reads TGCAGTGTCGCCCTCCCGGTTGAGCAGTTCTTC.

V gene TRBV21-1 combines with J gene TRBJ2-6; the D segment call TRBD1 is taken from the table without a DNA check. TRBV21-1 is a recognized pseudogene. This CDR3 has 22 amino acids. The CDR3 coding sequence is TGTGCCAGCAGCAAAGCGTGGACATCTACCCGGGGGCAAGCTTCTCGGGCCAACGTCCTGACTTTC. This encodes CASSKAWTSTRGQASRANVLTF.

This clonotype came up a few times. The chain couples TRBV10-3 to TRBJ1-5; 10 positions match TRBD1. Losses at the gene ends were 6 bases for V and 5 bases for J; bases not matched to a gene: 7. From germline, CDR1 is ENHRY and CDR2 SYGVKD. This CDR3 spans 15 amino acids. CDR3 nucleotide sequence: TGTGCCATCAGATCGGGACAGGGGTGGGATCAGCCCCAGCATTTT. It is translated as CAIRSGQGWDQPQHF.

This clonotype was observed many times. CDR3 sequence reads: CASSSGRASYEQYF. The CDR3 coding sequence is TGTGCCAGCAGCTCGGGGAGAGCCTCCTACGAGCAGTACTTC. The chain links TRBV7-9 to TRBJ2-7; possible D gene TRBD2, 5 bases. CDR3 length: 14 amino acids. Deletions cut 4 bases from V and 0 bases from J, with 10 bases between. CDR1 and CDR2 from the germline V gene are SEHNR and FQNEAQ (reference sequence).